This entry lists 16 T cell receptor beta chains sequenced from one sample in a study of cytomegalovirus exposure and HLA in healthy donors. Amplification used 60 Vbeta primers and 13 Jbeta primers. Sequencing was performed with immunoSEQ multiplex PCR; in TCRdb, only in-frame clones are kept and a portion is missing. The profile covers more than 150,000 clones, with more than 75% appearing a single time and 1.1% to 1.5% taken by the ten largest. Input material: PBMCs. The receptor set was obtained from a male donor in good health and CMV-seronegative.

This chain connects TRBV28 to TRBJ2-1; 7 bases line up with TRBD2. Per the germline V gene, CDR1 is MDHEN and CDR2 is SYDVKM. The V and J ends lost 2 bases and 6 bases, in that order; junction bases with no gene match: 4. The CDR3 length is 14 residues. This chain's CDR3 is CASSLAGVSNEQFF. CDR3 DNA: TGTGCCAGCAGTTTAGCGGGAGTCAGCAATGAGCAGTTCTTC.

The chain links TRBV27 to TRBJ2-1, with TRBD2 identical over 11 bases. The CDR3 contains 15 residues. The J segment lost 3 bases and the V segment lost 5 bases, leaving 3 bases of the junction unmatched. CDR1 and CDR2 from the germline V gene are MNHEY and SMNVEV (reference sequence). As DNA, the CDR3 is TGTGCCAGCAGTGTAGCGGGGGGGGACTACAATGAGCAGTTCTTC. Its protein product is CASSVAGGDYNEQFF.

The chain employs TRBV19 and TRBJ2-7; no reliable D call. The CDR3 covers 14 residues. The germline gives CDR1 LNHDA, CDR2 SQIVND (reference sequence). Trimming took off 3 bases at V and 6 bases at J, with 15 bases between the two ends. The CDR3 DNA follows: TGTGCCAGTAGTATGAGAACCGGTTCTAGCGAGCAGTACTTC. The encoded protein is CASSMRTGSSEQYF.

The V call is TRBV7-2, the J call TRBJ2-7; 14 nucleotides line up with TRBD2. With 1 base clipped from V and 12 bases from J, the junction kept 2 bases outside the gene matches. Per germline, CDR1 SGHTA and CDR2 FQGNSA. The CDR3 loop spans 13 amino acids. The CDR3 sequence is CASSLEGLAGAYF. The CDR3 DNA reads TGTGCCAGCAGCTTAGAGGGACTAGCGGGGGCGTACTTC. The variable domain in full, with the rest retrieved from reference TRBV7-2 and TRBJ2-7, is GAGVSQSPSNKVTEKGKDVELRCDPISGHTALYWYRQSLGQGLEFLIYFQGNSAPDKSGLPSDRFSAERTGGSVSTLTIQRTQQEDSAVYLCASSLEGLAGAYFGPGTRLTVT.

This chain links TRBV6-4 with TRBJ2-2; D is undetermined. The CDR3 spans 13 residues. CDR1 is MRHNA, CDR2 SNTAGT, per germline. V gave up 0 bases and J gave up 5 bases, with 4 bases separating them. The DNA of the CDR3 is TGTGCCAGCAGTGACTCAGCAACCGGGGAGCTGTTTTTT. Encoded protein: CASSDSATGELFF.

The V call is TRBV15, the J call TRBJ1-2; 9 bases are a match to TRBD1. Germline V gene data show CDR1 as LNHNV and CDR2 as YYDKDF (reference sequence). The junction had 6 bases not matched to a gene; V was cut back by 1 base and J by 6 bases. There are 15 residues in the CDR3. CDR3 loop: CATSRGQGERDGYTF. The DNA for the CDR3 is TGTGCCACCAGCAGAGGACAGGGGGAAAGGGATGGCTACACCTTC.

This clone was detected only once. V and J are TRBV5-6 and TRBJ1-1; 10 bases map to TRBD1. Germline lookup yields CDR1 SGHDT and CDR2 YYEEEE. The CDR3 is made up of 16 amino acids. V was clipped by 4 bases and J by 1 base; unmatched bases: 7. The CDR3: CASSPGTGEWNTEAFF. DNA of the CDR3: TGTGCCAGCAGCCCGGGGACAGGGGAGTGGAACACTGAAGCTTTCTTT.

The chain couples TRBV6-6 to TRBJ1-2; D remains ambiguous. V was trimmed by 2 bases and J by 5 bases, leaving 6 bases between them. This CDR3 has 12 residues. Germline V gene data show CDR1 as MNHNY and CDR2 as SVGAGI (reference sequence). CDR3: CASSYESYGYTF. The CDR3 bases are TGTGCCAGCAGTTACGAGTCGTATGGCTACACCTTC.

This chain uses TRBV11-2 with TRBJ2-3; D gene unclear. Trimming shortened V by 1 base and J by 2 bases, and 7 bases separated the two germline ends. The CDR3 is made up of 14 amino acids. The germline gives CDR1 SGHAT, CDR2 FQNNGV. CDR3 bases: TGTGCCAGCAGCTTAGCCCCACTCACAGATACGCAGTATTTT. Amino acids: CASSLAPLTDTQYF.

The count of this clone is one. This chain connects TRBV15 to TRBJ2-7, with a tentative D call TRBD2 (5 bases). V lost 1 base and J lost 6, with 13 bases in between. From germline, CDR1 is LNHNV and CDR2 YYDKDF (reference sequence). The length of the CDR3 is 14 residues. CDR3 bases: TGTGCCACCAGCAGAGGAGGGCTTACGCCCGAGCAGTACTTC. Residues: CATSRGGLTPEQYF.

This clone was observed a few times. The chain carries TRBV27 and TRBJ1-5; TRBD1 matches at 7 bases. Trimming at V came to 5 bases and at J to 7 bases, leaving 8 bases not matched to a gene. Germline CDR1 MNHEY, CDR2 SMNVEV (reference sequence). CDR3 length: 14 residues. CDR3 sequence: CASSLRQGRQPQHF. The CDR3 bases are TGTGCCAGCAGTCTCCGACAGGGCCGGCAGCCCCAGCATTTT.

This clone was seen only a few times. The V gene is TRBV18, the J gene TRBJ1-4, with TRBD1 matching over 8 bases. Germline CDR1 and CDR2: KGHSH and LQKENI. Trimming cost V 5 bases and J 2 bases; bases outside gene matches: 7. The CDR3 loop spans 16 amino acids. The CDR3 is CASSSGTGGTNEKLFF. The CDR3 bases are TGTGCCAGCTCATCGGGGACAGGCGGTACTAATGAAAAACTGTTTTTT.

The chain carries TRBV2 and TRBJ2-7; possibly TRBD2 for D (6 bases). Gene TRBJ2-1 matches the end of the DNA better, so the J call may be wrong. This CDR3 has 11 amino acids. CDR1 is SNHLY, CDR2 FYNNEI, per germline. CDR3 sequence: CASRRGYEQFF. CDR3 coding DNA: TGTGCCAGCAGGCGGGGCTACGAGCAGTTCTTC.

The chain combines TRBV7-2 with TRBJ2-7, with TRBD1 matching over 9 bases. The CDR3 totals 15 residues. Trimming cost V 4 bases and J 5 bases; bases outside gene matches: 9. Germline V CDR1 and CDR2: SGHTA, FQGNSA. This CDR3 is CASSYSPGTGNEQYF. The CDR3 DNA is TGTGCCAGCAGCTATAGTCCCGGGACAGGGAACGAGCAGTACTTC.

This clone has a handful of counts. The gene calls are TRBV6-6 and TRBJ2-3; TRBD1 agrees at 7 bases. CDR1 and CDR2 (germline): MNHNY, SVGAGI (reference sequence). CDR3 length: 16 amino acids. Trimming cost V 2 bases and J 4 bases; bases outside gene matches: 9. The CDR3 loop reads CASSYPQGVHPDTQYF. In DNA form, the CDR3 reads TGTGCCAGCAGTTACCCCCAGGGGGTGCACCCAGATACGCAGTATTTT.

This chain uses TRBV15 with TRBJ2-5; D possibly corresponds to TRBD1 (5 bases). CDR3 length equals 15 residues. V lost 0 bases and J lost 5, with 13 bases in between. From germline, CDR1 is LNHNV and CDR2 YYDKDF (reference sequence). The CDR3 loop reads CATSRDGGGAETQYF. CDR3 nucleotides: TGTGCCACCAGCAGAGATGGCGGTGGGGCGGAGACCCAGTACTTC.